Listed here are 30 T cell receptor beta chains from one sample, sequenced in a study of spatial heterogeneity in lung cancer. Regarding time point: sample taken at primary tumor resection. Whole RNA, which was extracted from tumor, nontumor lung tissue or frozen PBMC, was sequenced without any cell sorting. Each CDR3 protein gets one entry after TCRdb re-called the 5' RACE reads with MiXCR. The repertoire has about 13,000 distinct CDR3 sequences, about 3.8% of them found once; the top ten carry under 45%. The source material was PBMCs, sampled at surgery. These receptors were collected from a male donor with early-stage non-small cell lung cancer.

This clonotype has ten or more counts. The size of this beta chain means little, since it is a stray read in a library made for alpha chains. CDR3: CSAREEGNPWADTQYF. CDR3 sequence (DNA): TGCAGTGCTAGAGAGGAGGGGAACCCCTGGGCAGATACGCAGTATTTT. V gene TRBV20-1 combines with J gene TRBJ2-3, with a tentative D call TRBD2 (6 bases). Trimming removed 0 bases at V and 4 bases at J, with 17 bases between. Germline CDR1 is DFQATT and CDR2 is SNEGSKA (reference sequence). The CDR3 sequence is 16 residues long.

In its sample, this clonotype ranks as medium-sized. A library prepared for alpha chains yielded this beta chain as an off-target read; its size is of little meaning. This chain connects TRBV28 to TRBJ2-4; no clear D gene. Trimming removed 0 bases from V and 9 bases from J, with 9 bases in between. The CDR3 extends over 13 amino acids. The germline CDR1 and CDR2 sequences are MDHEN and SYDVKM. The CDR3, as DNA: TGTGCCAGCAGTTTATGGGGGTCGGGCATTCAGTACTTC. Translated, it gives CASSLWGSGIQYF.

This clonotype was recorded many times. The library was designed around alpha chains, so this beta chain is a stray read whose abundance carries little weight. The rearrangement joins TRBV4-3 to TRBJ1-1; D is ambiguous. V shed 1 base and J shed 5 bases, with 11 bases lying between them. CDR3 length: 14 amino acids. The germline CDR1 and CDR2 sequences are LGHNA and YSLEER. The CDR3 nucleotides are TGCGCCAGCAGCCAAGTAGGAGGGAATACTGAAGCTTTCTTT. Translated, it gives CASSQVGGNTEAFF.

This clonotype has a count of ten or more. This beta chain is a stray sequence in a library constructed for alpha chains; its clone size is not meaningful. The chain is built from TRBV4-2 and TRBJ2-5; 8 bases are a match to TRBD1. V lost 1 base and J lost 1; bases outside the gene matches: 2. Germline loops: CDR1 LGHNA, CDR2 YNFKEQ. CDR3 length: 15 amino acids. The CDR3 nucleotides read TGTGCCAGCAGCCAAGGAGGACAGGGCCAAGAGACCCAGTACTTC. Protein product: CASSQGGQGQETQYF.

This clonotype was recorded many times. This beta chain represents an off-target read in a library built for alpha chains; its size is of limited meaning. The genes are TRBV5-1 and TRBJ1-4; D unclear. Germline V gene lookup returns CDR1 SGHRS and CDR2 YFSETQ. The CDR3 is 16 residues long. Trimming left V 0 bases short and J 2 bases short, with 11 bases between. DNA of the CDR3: TGCGCCAGCAGCTTGGGAAGCGGGATTACTAATGAAAAACTGTTTTTT. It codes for CASSLGSGITNEKLFF.

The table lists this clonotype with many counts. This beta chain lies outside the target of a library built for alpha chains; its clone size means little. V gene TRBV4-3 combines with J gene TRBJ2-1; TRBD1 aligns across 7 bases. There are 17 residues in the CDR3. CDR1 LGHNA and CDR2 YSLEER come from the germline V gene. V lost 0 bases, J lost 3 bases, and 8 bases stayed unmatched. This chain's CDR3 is CASSQEGLGTVYNEQFF. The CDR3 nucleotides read TGCGCCAGCAGCCAAGAAGGATTGGGGACAGTCTACAATGAGCAGTTCTTC.

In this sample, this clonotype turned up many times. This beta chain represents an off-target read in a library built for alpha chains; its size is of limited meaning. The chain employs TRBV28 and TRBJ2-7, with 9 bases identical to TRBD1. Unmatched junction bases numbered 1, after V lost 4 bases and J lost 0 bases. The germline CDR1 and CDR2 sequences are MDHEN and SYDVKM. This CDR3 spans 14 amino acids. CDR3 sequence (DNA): TGTGCCAGCAGTTGGACAGGGGCCTCCTACGAGCAGTACTTC. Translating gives CASSWTGASYEQYF.

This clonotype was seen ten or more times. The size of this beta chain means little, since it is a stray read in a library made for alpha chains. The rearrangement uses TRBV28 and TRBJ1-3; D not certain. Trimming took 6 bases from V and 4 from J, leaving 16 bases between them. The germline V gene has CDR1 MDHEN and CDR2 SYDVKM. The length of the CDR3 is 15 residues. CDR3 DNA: TGTGCCAGCAGCCCCCCGGGCACGGGGGGAAACACCATATATTTT. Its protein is CASSPPGTGGNTIYF.

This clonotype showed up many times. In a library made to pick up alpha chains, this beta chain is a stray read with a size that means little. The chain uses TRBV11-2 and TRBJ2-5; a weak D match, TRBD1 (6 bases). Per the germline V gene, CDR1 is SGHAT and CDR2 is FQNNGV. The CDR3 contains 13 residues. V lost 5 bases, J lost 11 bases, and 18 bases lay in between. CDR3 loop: CASSRSLGQPQYF. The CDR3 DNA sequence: TGTGCCAGCAGCCGTTCCCTCGGACAGCCTCAGTACTTC.

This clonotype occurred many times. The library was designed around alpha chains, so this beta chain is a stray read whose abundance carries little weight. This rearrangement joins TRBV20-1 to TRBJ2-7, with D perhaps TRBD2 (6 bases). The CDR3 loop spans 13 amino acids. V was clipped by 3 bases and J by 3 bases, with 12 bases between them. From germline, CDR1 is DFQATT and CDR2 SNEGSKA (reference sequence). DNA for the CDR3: TGCAGTGCTAGGGACCGGGAGAGCTACGAGCAGTACTTC. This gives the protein CSARDRESYEQYF.

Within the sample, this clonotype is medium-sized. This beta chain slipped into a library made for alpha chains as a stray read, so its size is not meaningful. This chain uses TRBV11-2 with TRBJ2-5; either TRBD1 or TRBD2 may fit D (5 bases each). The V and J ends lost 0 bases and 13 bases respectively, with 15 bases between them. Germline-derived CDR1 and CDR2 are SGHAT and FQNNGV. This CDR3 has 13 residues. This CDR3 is CASSLESASGRYF. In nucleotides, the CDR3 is TGTGCCAGCAGCTTAGAATCGGCGTCAGGGAGGTACTTC. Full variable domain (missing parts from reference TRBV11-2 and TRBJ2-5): EAGVAQSPRYKIIEKRQSVAFWCNPISGHATLYWYQQILGQGPKLLIQFQNNGVVDDSQLPKDRFSAERLKGVDSTLKIQPAKLEDSAVYLCASSLESASGRYFGPGTRLLVL.

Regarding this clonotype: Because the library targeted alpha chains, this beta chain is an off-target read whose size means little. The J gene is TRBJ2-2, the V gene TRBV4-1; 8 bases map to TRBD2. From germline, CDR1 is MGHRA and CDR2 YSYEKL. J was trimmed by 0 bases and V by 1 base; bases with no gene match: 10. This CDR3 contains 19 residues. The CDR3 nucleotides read TGCGCCAGCAGCCAAGTGGGCGGACTAGCAGTTACGAACACCGGGGAGCTGTTTTTT. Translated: CASSQVGGLAVTNTGELFF.

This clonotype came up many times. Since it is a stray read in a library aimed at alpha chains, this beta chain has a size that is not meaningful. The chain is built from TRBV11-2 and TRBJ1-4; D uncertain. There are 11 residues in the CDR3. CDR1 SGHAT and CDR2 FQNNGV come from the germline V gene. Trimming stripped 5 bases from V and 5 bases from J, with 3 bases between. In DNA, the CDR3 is TGTGCCAGCAGCACAAATGAAAAACTGTTTTTT. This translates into CASSTNEKLFF.

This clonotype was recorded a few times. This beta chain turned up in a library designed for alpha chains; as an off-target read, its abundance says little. The CDR3 nucleotides are TGCAGTGCTAGAGATCTGGGCAGGGGGACTGAAGCTTTCTTT. Translating gives CSARDLGRGTEAFF. This rearrangement joins TRBV20-1 to TRBJ1-1; 7 bases map to TRBD1. The V gene's germline CDR1 is DFQATT and CDR2 SNEGSKA (reference sequence). Losses at the gene ends were 0 bases for V and 5 bases for J; bases not matched to a gene: 6. The CDR3 consists of 14 residues.

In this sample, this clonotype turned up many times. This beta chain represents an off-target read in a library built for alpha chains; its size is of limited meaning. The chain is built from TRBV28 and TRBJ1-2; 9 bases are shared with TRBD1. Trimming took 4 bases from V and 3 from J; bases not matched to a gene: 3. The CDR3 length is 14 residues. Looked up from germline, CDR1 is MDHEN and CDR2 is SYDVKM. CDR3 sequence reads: CASSWGQGDYGYTF. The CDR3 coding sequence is TGTGCCAGCAGTTGGGGACAGGGAGACTATGGCTACACCTTC.

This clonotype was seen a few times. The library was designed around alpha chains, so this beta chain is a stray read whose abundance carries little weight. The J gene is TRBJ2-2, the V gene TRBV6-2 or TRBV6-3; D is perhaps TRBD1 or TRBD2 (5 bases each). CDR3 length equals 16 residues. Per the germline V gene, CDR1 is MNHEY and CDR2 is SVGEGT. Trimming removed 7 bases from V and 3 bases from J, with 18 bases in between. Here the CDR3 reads CASTLPAGRDTGELFF. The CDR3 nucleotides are TGTGCCAGCACTCTCCCGGCAGGGCGGGACACCGGGGAGCTGTTTTTT.

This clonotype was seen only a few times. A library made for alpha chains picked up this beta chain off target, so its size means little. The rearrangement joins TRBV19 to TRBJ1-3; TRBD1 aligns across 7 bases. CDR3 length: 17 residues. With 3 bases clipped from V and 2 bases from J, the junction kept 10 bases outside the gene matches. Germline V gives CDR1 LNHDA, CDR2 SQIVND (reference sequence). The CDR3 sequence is CASSIPRTGWTGNTIYF. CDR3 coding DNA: TGTGCCAGTAGTATCCCCAGGACAGGATGGACTGGAAACACCATATATTTT.

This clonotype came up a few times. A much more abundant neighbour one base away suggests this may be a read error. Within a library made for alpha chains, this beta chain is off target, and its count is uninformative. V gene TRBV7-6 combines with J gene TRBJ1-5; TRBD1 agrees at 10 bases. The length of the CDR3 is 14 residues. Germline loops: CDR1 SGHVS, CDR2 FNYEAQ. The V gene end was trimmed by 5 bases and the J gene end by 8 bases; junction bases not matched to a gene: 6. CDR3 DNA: TGTGCCAGCAGCCTCAGGACAGGGGGTAAGCCCCAGCATTTT. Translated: CASSLRTGGKPQHF.

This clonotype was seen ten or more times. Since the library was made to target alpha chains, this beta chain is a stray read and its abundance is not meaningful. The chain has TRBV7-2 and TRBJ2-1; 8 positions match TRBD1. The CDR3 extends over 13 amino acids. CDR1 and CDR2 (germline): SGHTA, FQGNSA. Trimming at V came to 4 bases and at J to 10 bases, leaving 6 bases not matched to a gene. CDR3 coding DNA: TGTGCCAGCAGCTCCCAGGGGGCGGGAGAGCAGTTCTTC. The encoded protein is CASSSQGAGEQFF.

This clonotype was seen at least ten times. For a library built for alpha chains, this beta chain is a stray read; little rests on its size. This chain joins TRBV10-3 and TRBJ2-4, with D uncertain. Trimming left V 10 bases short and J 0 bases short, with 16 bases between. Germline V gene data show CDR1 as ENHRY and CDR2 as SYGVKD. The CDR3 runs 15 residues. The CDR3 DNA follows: TGTGCCACCGGGCGGACGGACGGAGCCAAAAACATTCAGTACTTC. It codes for CATGRTDGAKNIQYF.

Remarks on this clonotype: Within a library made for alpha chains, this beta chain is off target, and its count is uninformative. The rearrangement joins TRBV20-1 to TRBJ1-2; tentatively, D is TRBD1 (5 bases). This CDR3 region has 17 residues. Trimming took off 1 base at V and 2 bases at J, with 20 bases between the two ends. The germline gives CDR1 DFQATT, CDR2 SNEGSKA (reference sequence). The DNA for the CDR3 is TGCAGTGCTAGAGCTCGGAATTTGAACCGGGGCAACTATGGCTACACCTTC. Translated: CSARARNLNRGNYGYTF.

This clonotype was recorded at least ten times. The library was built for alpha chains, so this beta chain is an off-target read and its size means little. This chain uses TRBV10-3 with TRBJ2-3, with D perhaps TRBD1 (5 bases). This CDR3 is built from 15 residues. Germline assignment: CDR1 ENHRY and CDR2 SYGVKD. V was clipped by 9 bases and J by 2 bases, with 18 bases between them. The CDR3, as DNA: TGTGCCATTGGACAAGGCACCGGGCCCACAGATACGCAGTATTTT. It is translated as CAIGQGTGPTDTQYF.

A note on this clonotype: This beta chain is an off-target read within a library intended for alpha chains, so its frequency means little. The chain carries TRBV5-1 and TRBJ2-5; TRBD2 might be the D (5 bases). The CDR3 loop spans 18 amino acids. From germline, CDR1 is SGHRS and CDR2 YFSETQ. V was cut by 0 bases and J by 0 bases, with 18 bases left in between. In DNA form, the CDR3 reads TGCGCCAGCAGCTTGGGTCCGAAACAGCGGTTGTACCAAGAGACCCAGTACTTC. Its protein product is CASSLGPKQRLYQETQYF.

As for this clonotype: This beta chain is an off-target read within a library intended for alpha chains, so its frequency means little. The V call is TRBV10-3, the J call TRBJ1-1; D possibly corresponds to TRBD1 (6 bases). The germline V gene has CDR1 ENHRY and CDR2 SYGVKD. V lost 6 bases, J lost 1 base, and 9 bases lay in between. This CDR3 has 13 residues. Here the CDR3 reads CAISLQGNTEAFF. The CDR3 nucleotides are TGTGCCATCAGCTTACAGGGGAACACTGAAGCTTTCTTT.

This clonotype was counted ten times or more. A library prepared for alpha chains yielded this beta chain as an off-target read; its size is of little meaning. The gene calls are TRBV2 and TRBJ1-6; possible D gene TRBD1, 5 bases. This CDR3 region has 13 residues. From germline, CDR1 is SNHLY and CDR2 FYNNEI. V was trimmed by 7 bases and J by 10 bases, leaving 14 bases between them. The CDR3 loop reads CASNPDSGSPLHF. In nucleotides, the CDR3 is TGTGCCAGCAACCCCGACAGTGGGTCACCCCTCCACTTT.

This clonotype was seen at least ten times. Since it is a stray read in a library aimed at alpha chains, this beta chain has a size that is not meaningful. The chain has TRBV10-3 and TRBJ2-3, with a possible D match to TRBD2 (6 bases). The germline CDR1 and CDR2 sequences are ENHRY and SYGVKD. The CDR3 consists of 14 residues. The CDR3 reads CAYRGGMSTDTQYF. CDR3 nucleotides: TGTGCTTATCGGGGCGGGATGAGCACAGATACGCAGTATTTT.

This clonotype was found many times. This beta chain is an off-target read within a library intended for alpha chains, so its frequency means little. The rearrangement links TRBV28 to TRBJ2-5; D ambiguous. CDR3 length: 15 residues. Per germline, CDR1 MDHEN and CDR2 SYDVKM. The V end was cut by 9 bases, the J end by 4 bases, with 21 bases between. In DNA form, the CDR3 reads TGTGCCAGGCCCTCGGTCGACCATAAGGGAGAGACCCAGTACTTC. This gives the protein CARPSVDHKGETQYF.

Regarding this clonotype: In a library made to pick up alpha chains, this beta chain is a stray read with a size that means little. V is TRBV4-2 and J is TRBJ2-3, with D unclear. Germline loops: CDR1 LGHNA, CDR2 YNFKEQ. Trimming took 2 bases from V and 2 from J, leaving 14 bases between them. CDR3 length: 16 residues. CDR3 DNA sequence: TGTGCCAGCAGCCAACCCGTTGCAGGTTACACAGATACGCAGTATTTT. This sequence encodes CASSQPVAGYTDTQYF.

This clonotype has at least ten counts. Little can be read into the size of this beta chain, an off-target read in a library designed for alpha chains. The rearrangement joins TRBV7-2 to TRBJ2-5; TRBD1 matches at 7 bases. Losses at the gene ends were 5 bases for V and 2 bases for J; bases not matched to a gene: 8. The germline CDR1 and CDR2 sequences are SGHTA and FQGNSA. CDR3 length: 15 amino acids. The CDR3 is CASSVDGTAQETQYF. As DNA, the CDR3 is TGTGCCAGCAGCGTAGACGGGACAGCGCAAGAGACCCAGTACTTC.

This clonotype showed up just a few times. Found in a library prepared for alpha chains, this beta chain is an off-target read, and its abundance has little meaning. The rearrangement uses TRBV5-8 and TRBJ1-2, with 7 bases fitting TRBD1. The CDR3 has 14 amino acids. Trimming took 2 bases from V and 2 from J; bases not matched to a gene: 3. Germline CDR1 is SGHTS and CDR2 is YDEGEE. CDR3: CASSFWDSNYGYTF. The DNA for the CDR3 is TGTGCCAGCAGCTTTTGGGACAGCAACTATGGCTACACCTTC.